This TCR beta chain was obtained from a study of shared T cell receptors in the human thymus. This CDR3 has 16 residues. Trimming removed 4 bases from V and 7 bases from J, with 23 bases in between. CDR1 is SGHDT and CDR2 is YYEEEE in the germline V gene. Profiling relied on immunoSEQ multiplex PCR, and the TCRdb table lists in-frame clones only, not all of them. The data contain 640,000 or so clones, around 87% of them seen just once; the ten biggest clones take up 0.0094%. This same sample was also part of a study on human thymus T cells. That paper states: Donors were healthy Finnish babies undergoing corrective operations for congenital heart defects. Thymic samples were excised during corrective heart operations. Thymic TCR repertoires of unrelated people reportedly overlapped highly.

J is TRBJ1-2 and V is TRBV5-6; TRBD1 might be the D (5 bases). Sequenced: thymocytes. This clonotype was sampled from a boy under two years old with a congenital heart defect. In DNA form, the CDR3 reads TGTGCCAGCAGCCCCACCATCGGCGGGGCCTCGGGTGGCTACACCTTC. Translated: CASSPTIGGASGGYTF.